The 26 T cell receptor beta chains listed next were all sequenced from one sample in a study of T cell responses to AZD1222 COVID-19 vaccine. Assay used: immunoSEQ multiplex PCR; TCRdb lists only in-frame clones, some missing. The sample records 150,000 or so clones, approximately 94% being singletons. Sequenced here: peripheral blood, sampled on day 0 of AZD1222 vaccination. The receptors shown here come from an adult in good health.

The chain combines TRBV5-6 with TRBJ1-2; the match to TRBD1 covers 9 bases. CDR3 length equals 15 residues. V lost 4 bases, J lost 4 bases, and 8 bases stayed unmatched. Germline CDR1 SGHDT, CDR2 YYEEEE. The CDR3 region has the DNA TGTGCCAGCAGCCGGGGGACAGGGACATTCTATGGCTACACCTTC. Translation: CASSRGTGTFYGYTF.

V and J are TRBV19 and TRBJ1-3; D is undetermined. Germline V gene data show CDR1 as LNHDA and CDR2 as SQIVND (reference sequence). The CDR3 has 12 amino acids. V lost 1 base to trimming and J lost 4 bases, with 2 bases between them. The CDR3 DNA reads as TGTGCCAGTAGTATAGCCGGAAACACCATATATTTT. As protein: CASSIAGNTIYF.

The gene calls are TRBV4-2 and TRBJ1-6; TRBD1 agrees at 7 bases. V gave up 4 bases and J gave up 5 bases; unmatched junction bases: 5. Per germline, CDR1 LGHNA and CDR2 YNFKEQ. The CDR3 has 15 amino acids. CDR3 in amino acids: CASSPPTGNNSPLHF. The CDR3 DNA reads TGTGCCAGCAGCCCCCCGACAGGGAATAATTCACCCCTCCACTTT.

Remarks on this clone: Mismatch with germline at one junction end may stem from a read error. The sample carries other DNA sequences with the same CDR3. The chain has TRBV27 and TRBJ2-1; 11 bases are a match to TRBD2. Germline V gene data show CDR1 as MNHEY and CDR2 as SMNVEV (reference sequence). This CDR3 contains 15 residues. This CDR3 is CASSTLAGGYNEQFF. The CDR3 nucleotides read TGTGCCAGCAGCACCCTAGCGGGGGGCTACAACGAGCAGTTCTTC.

J is TRBJ1-4 and V is TRBV7-8, with TRBD1 identical over 8 bases. Germline CDR1 reads SGHVS; CDR2 reads FQNEAQ. The V segment lost 8 bases and the J segment 0 bases; nucleotides outside the gene matches: 5. The CDR3 sequence is 15 residues long. CDR3 DNA sequence: TGTGCCAGCGGACAGGGAGTTGCAACTAATGAAAAACTGTTTTTT. Protein: CASGQGVATNEKLFF.

The chain employs TRBV7-7 and TRBJ1-2; 7 bases are a match to TRBD1. The germline V gene has CDR1 SSHAT and CDR2 FNYEAQ (reference sequence). The CDR3 extends over 13 amino acids. CDR3 bases: TGTGCTAGCGGAACAGGGGTAGACTATGGCTACACCTTC. This sequence encodes CASGTGVDYGYTF.

The rearrangement links TRBV7-2 to TRBJ1-2; 11 bases fit TRBD1. Losses at the gene ends were 5 bases for V and 4 bases for J; bases not matched to a gene: 9. Germline V gene data show CDR1 as SGHTA and CDR2 as FQGNSA. CDR3 length equals 16 residues. CDR3 sequence (DNA): TGTGCCAGCAGCCCAACCCGGGACAGGGGGACCTATGGCTACACCTTC. It specifies CASSPTRDRGTYGYTF.

About this clone itself: A single base separates this from a much larger clone, so it may be a read error. This chain uses TRBV7-2 with TRBJ1-5; D gene ambiguous. This CDR3 has 15 residues. Germline V CDR1 and CDR2: SGHTA, FQGNSA. V was pared by 1 base and J by 3 bases, with 10 bases between. CDR3 in DNA: TGTGCCAGCAGCTTAGAACGGAGGCTCAATCAGCCCCAGCATTTT. Protein product: CASSLERRLNQPQHF.

The rearrangement joins TRBV6-5 to TRBJ1-1; D is possibly TRBD1 (5 bases). Germline V gene lookup returns CDR1 MNHEY and CDR2 SVGAGI. V was cut by 2 bases and J by 3 bases, with 7 bases left in between. CDR3 length: 13 amino acids. The CDR3 reads CASSYEQDTEAFF. In nucleotides, the CDR3 is TGTGCCAGCAGTTACGAACAGGACACTGAAGCTTTCTTT.

The gene calls are TRBV9 and TRBJ1-4; unclear D gene. The germline V gene encodes CDR1 SGDLS and CDR2 YYNGEE. Trimming took off 4 bases at V and 0 bases at J, with 13 bases between the two ends. CDR3 length: 16 residues. CDR3: CASSRTGGTTNEKLFF. For the CDR3, the DNA is TGTGCCAGCAGCCGGACGGGAGGGACAACTAATGAAAAACTGTTTTTT. Full variable domain (remainder filled in from reference TRBV9 and TRBJ1-4): DSGVTQTPKHLITATGQRVTLRCSPRSGDLSVYWYQQSLDQGLQFLIQYYNGEERAKGNILERFSAQQFPDLHSELNLSSLELGDSALYFCASSRTGGTTNEKLFFGSGTQLSVL.

The J gene is TRBJ1-1, the V gene TRBV6-5; D gene uncertain. The V and J ends lost 0 bases and 6 bases respectively, with 11 bases between them. The CDR3 consists of 14 residues. CDR1 is MNHEY and CDR2 is SVGAGI in the germline V gene. The CDR3 region is CASSYSTAAAEAFF. DNA for the CDR3: TGTGCCAGCAGTTACTCGACTGCGGCAGCTGAAGCTTTCTTT.

This clone showed up just once. The chain couples TRBV6-1 to TRBJ2-7, with D possibly TRBD1 on 6 matching bases. In germline, CDR1 is MNHNS, CDR2 SASEGT. V lost 2 bases, J lost 0 bases, and 11 bases lay in between. The CDR3 is made up of 15 amino acids. CDR3 amino acids: CASSETTGTSYEQYF. CDR3 coding DNA: TGTGCCAGCAGTGAAACAACAGGGACCTCCTACGAGCAGTACTTC.

This clone was counted only a few times. The CDR3 region has the DNA TGTGCCAGCAGTTACTCGGTTGACGGTGACACTGAAGCTTTCTTT. As protein: CASSYSVDGDTEAFF. The genes are TRBV6-5 and TRBJ1-1, with unresolved D. The V and J ends lost 0 bases and 3 bases respectively, with 11 bases between them. This CDR3 has 15 amino acids. Germline CDR1 is MNHEY and CDR2 is SVGAGI.

The chain links TRBV30 to TRBJ1-1; D is unresolved. V lost 1 base and J lost 2, with 5 bases in between. Germline V gives CDR1 GTSNPN, CDR2 SVGIG (reference sequence). This CDR3 has 12 amino acids. The CDR3 region has the DNA TGTGCCTGGAGTGCGGTAAACACTGAAGCTTTCTTT. It codes for CAWSAVNTEAFF.

The genes are TRBV29-1 and TRBJ1-5; D is perhaps TRBD1 (5 bases). The CDR3 sequence is 13 residues long. The germline CDR1 and CDR2 sequences are SQVTM and ANQGSEA. Between the trimmed V and J ends, which lost 5 bases and 7 bases, there was a span of 15 bases. The CDR3 loop reads CSVLGGDGQPQHF. The CDR3 bases are TGCAGCGTTCTCGGCGGGGACGGGCAGCCCCAGCATTTT.

CDR3 DNA sequence: TGTGCCTGGAGTTTTACAGGGGCCGGGGAGCTGTTTTTT. As protein: CAWSFTGAGELFF. The chain has TRBV30 and TRBJ2-2; TRBD1 matches 7 bases. CDR1 and CDR2 (germline): GTSNPN, SVGIG (reference sequence). CDR3 length equals 13 residues. The V segment lost 2 bases and the J segment 6 bases; nucleotides outside the gene matches: 3.

The rearrangement links TRBV29-1 to TRBJ2-3; 10 bases agree with TRBD2. The CDR3 sequence is 14 residues long. Per germline, CDR1 SQVTM and CDR2 ANQGSEA. With 7 bases clipped from V and 2 bases from J, the junction kept 6 bases outside the gene matches. The CDR3 DNA reads TGCAGCGCTAGAGCGGGGGGGTACACAGATACGCAGTATTTT. Protein: CSARAGGYTDTQYF.

The rearrangement joins TRBV6-6 to TRBJ1-2, with 12 positions matching TRBD1. With 5 bases clipped from V and 6 bases from J, the junction kept 7 bases outside the gene matches. This CDR3 spans 15 amino acids. Germline V gene data show CDR1 as MNHNY and CDR2 as SVGAGI (reference sequence). This CDR3 reads CASSVAGQGANGYTF. The CDR3 bases are TGTGCCAGCAGTGTAGCGGGACAGGGGGCCAATGGCTACACCTTC.

The chain combines TRBV5-8 with TRBJ1-6; 9 bases map to TRBD1. With V trimmed by 4 bases and J by 10 bases, 3 bases remained unmatched. The CDR3 extends over 13 amino acids. Germline V gene data show CDR1 as SGHTS and CDR2 as YDEGEE. CDR3: CASSPGQGSPLHF. CDR3 in DNA: TGTGCCAGCAGCCCGGGACAGGGATCACCCCTCCACTTT.

Details on this clone: Because the CDR3's place on the DNA is in doubt, the DNA is left out and the CDR3 is given as listed by TCRdb. The chain carries TRBV5-1 and TRBJ1-4; TRBD1, the D gene given by the table, was not confirmed from the DNA. The CDR3 sequence runs 17 residues, both termini included. In germline, CDR1 is SGHRS, CDR2 YFSETQ. The CDR3 loop reads CASSFGPGTGVNEKLFF.

The CDR3 here is CASSEDSDTQYF. The CDR3 coding sequence is TGTGCCAGCAGTGAGGACAGCGACACGCAGTATTTT. The rearrangement joins TRBV25-1 to TRBJ2-3; D perhaps matches TRBD1 (6 bases). Trimming pared 3 bases from V and 9 bases from J, leaving 10 bases between. Germline CDR1 and CDR2: MGHDK and SYGVNS. The CDR3 has 12 residues.

This chain uses TRBV27 with TRBJ1-1; D might be TRBD1 (5 bases). The CDR3 is 13 amino acids. The V end was cut by 0 bases, the J end by 6 bases, with 8 bases between. Per germline, CDR1 MNHEY and CDR2 SMNVEV (reference sequence). The CDR3 coding sequence is TGTGCCAGCAGTTTATCTATGGGGGCTGAAGCTTTCTTT. Amino acid sequence: CASSLSMGAEAFF.

The J gene is TRBJ1-6, the V gene TRBV5-8, with no clear D. The CDR3 totals 16 residues. The germline V and J ends were trimmed by 2 bases and 0 bases, with 9 bases remaining between them. From germline, CDR1 is SGHTS and CDR2 YDEGEE. CDR3 region: CASSFSLGSYNSPLHF. CDR3 coding DNA: TGTGCCAGCAGCTTCAGCCTGGGCTCCTATAATTCACCCCTCCACTTT.

The CDR3 sequence is CASSQTGSSTDTQYF. The CDR3 DNA reads as TGTGCCAGCTCCCAGACAGGGAGCTCCACAGATACGCAGTATTTT. The chain has TRBV2 and TRBJ2-3, with TRBD1 matching 7 bases. With 8 bases clipped from V and 2 bases from J, the junction kept 10 bases outside the gene matches. This CDR3 is 15 amino acids long. The V gene's germline CDR1 is SNHLY and CDR2 FYNNEI.

This clone is a singleton in its sample. The CDR3 DNA is TGCGCCAGCAGCCGAGGCAGGGGAAAATACACTGAAGCTTTCTTT. Its protein is CASSRGRGKYTEAFF. The J gene is TRBJ1-1, the V gene TRBV4-1; maybe TRBD1 (6 bases). CDR1 and CDR2 (germline): MGHRA, YSYEKL. The CDR3 consists of 15 residues. The ends were cut back, 4 bases at V and 3 bases at J, with 15 bases in the middle.

The chain combines TRBV29-1 with TRBJ2-3, with D uncertain. Germline lookup yields CDR1 SQVTM and CDR2 ANQGSEA. The ends were cut back, 0 bases at V and 6 bases at J, with 13 bases in the middle. The CDR3 has 14 residues. Written as DNA, the CDR3 is TGCAGCGTTGAAGATGGGCTAGTTAGGGATACGCAGTATTTT. Translation gives CSVEDGLVRDTQYF.